This T cell receptor beta chain was retrieved from a study of T cells in Graves' hyperthyroidism and ophthalmopathy. In the study overall: Before treatment of any kind, peripheral blood was taken at initial diagnosis. Findings and caveats of the study: Ophthalmopathy cases were set apart from stable hyperthyroidism by a 13 V-J model.

Uncontrolled infection, other autoimmune disease, pregnancy or lactation disqualified patients from enrolment. About 10 ml of fresh peripheral blood supplied the PBMCs. The CDR3 runs 13 residues. V lost 2 bases to trimming and J lost 7 bases, with 12 bases between them. Regions amplified from RNA transcripts were the TCR beta CDR3 regions. TCR CDR3 underwent first-round RT-PCR with the HTBI primer set. Via MiXCR, TCRdb re-called the multiplex PCR reads, giving one row per CDR3 protein. The sample shows 350,000 or so distinct CDR3 sequences, roughly 21% of them seen only once. This clonotype was seen ten or more times. Its antigen remains unknown.

V usage is TRBV12-3 or TRBV12-4 and J usage is TRBJ2-7; D is perhaps TRBD1 (5 bases). The sequence was collected from a woman between 45 and 65 years old with Graves' hyperthyroidism. The sequencing sample was made of blood. The CDR3 DNA reads TGTGCCAGCAGTTTACGTCAGGGAAGTGAGCAGTACTTC. It codes for CASSLRQGSEQYF.